The 15 T cell receptor beta chains presented below share a single source sample, sequenced in a study of blood T cells in healthy people across ages. Together with a sample-barcoded 5' primer, a J-beta primer mix was included in a second PCR lasting roughly 6 to 12 cycles. A single record per CDR3 protein comes from TCRdb applying MiXCR to the 5' RACE reads. This sample has 710,000 or so distinct CDR3 sequences; roughly 32% occur once, and the top ten carry 15% to 19%. Material for sequencing was blood. All receptors come from an elderly woman in good health.

This chain connects TRBV27 to TRBJ2-3; 12 nucleotides align to TRBD2. The CDR3 extends over 15 amino acids. V was clipped by 6 bases and J by 4 bases; unmatched bases: 5. Germline CDR1 and CDR2: MNHEY and SMNVEV (reference sequence). The CDR3 DNA sequence: TGTGCCAGCAGACTAGCGGGAGGATCGGCAGATACGCAGTATTTT. Protein product: CASRLAGGSADTQYF.

The rearrangement links TRBV7-9 to TRBJ1-2, with D unresolved. The CDR3 contains 13 residues. In germline, CDR1 is SEHNR, CDR2 FQNEAQ (reference sequence). The germline V and J ends were trimmed by 1 base and 10 bases, with 13 bases remaining between them. DNA for the CDR3: TGTGCCAGCAGCTTAGTAGAAACGACCGCCTACACCTTC. Amino acid sequence: CASSLVETTAYTF.

A single count supports this clonotype. Here the CDR3 DNA reads TGCGCCAGCAGCGGCCTGGGGGCGGGAGGATTGGGGTATGAGCAGTACTTC. It is translated as CASSGLGAGGLGYEQYF. This chain uses TRBV4-1 with TRBJ2-5, with TRBD2 matching over 8 bases. The germline V gene has CDR1 MGHRA and CDR2 YSYEKL. This CDR3 region has 17 residues. The junction had 22 bases not matched to a gene; V was cut back by 5 bases and J by 11 bases.

The V and J genes are TRBV5-1 and TRBJ2-3, with D maybe TRBD2 (6 bases). This CDR3 region has 16 residues. Germline lookup yields CDR1 SGHRS and CDR2 YFSETQ. Trimming took off 2 bases at V and 6 bases at J, with 19 bases between the two ends. CDR3 sequence (DNA): TGCGCCAGCAGCTTCAGGCGGCTCGCCGCGGGGGATACGCAGTATTTT. Protein sequence: CASSFRRLAAGDTQYF.

Details on this clonotype: This may stem from a read error, because a much larger clone lies one nucleotide away. The genes are TRBV29-1 and TRBJ1-2; the D is unclear. V shed 7 bases and J shed 4 bases, with 19 bases lying between them. In germline, CDR1 is SQVTM, CDR2 ANQGSEA. The length of the CDR3 is 14 residues. As DNA, the CDR3 is TGCAGCGCGAAAATAGGGTACGGTGGCTATGGCTACACCTTC. Translating gives CSAKIGYGGYGYTF. The whole variable domain, remainder taken from reference TRBV29-1 and TRBJ1-2, is SAVISQKPSRDICQRGTSLTIQCQVDSQVTMMFWYRQQPGQSLTLIATANQGSEATYESGFVIDKFPISRPNLTFSTLTVSNMSPEDSSIYLCSAKIGYGGYGYTFGSGTRLTVV.

There are many counts of this clonotype. The gene calls are TRBV7-2 and TRBJ1-1, with 8 nucleotides matching TRBD1. Losses at the gene ends were 4 bases for V and 4 bases for J; bases not matched to a gene: 5. Germline lookup yields CDR1 SGHTA and CDR2 FQGNSA. The length of the CDR3 is 14 residues. The CDR3, as DNA: TGTGCCAGCAGCTCCACAACAGGGGGCACTGAAGCTTTCTTT. Translation: CASSSTTGGTEAFF.

This rearrangement joins TRBV25-1 to TRBJ2-5; 10 bases agree with TRBD2. Germline values: CDR1 MGHDK, CDR2 SYGVNS. This CDR3 spans 15 amino acids. Losses at the gene ends were 5 bases for V and 1 base for J; bases not matched to a gene: 4. DNA for the CDR3: TGTGCCAGCAGTCTAGCGGGGGACCCCCAAGAGACCCAGTACTTC. It codes for CASSLAGDPQETQYF. Full variable domain (outside the CDR3, taken from reference TRBV25-1 and TRBJ2-5): EADIYQTPRYLVIGTGKKITLECSQTMGHDKMYWYQQDPGMELHLIHYSYGVNSTEKGDLSSESTVSRIRTEHFPLTLESARPSHTSQYLCASSLAGDPQETQYFGPGTRLLVL.

The sample holds many counts of this clonotype. The chain has TRBV18 and TRBJ2-6; 7 bases line up with TRBD1. The trim removed 3 bases at V and 4 bases at J, leaving 15 bases unmatched. The germline CDR1 and CDR2 sequences are KGHSH and LQKENI. This CDR3 region has 19 residues. For the CDR3, the DNA is TGTGCCAGCTCACCGTCCCGGGACAGTGCCGCCAGGGGGGCCAACGTCCTGACTTTC. Amino acid sequence: CASSPSRDSAARGANVLTF.

This clonotype showed up many times. V and J are TRBV25-1 and TRBJ1-4; D is possibly TRBD1 (5 bases). CDR1 and CDR2 from the germline V gene are MGHDK and SYGVNS. Trimming removed 3 bases at V and 4 bases at J, with 12 bases between. The CDR3 is made up of 15 amino acids. The CDR3 sequence: CASSDPRGYNEKLFF. The CDR3, as DNA: TGTGCCAGCAGTGACCCGAGGGGATATAATGAAAAACTGTTTTTT. The full variable domain, its missing parts supplied by reference TRBV25-1 and TRBJ1-4, is EADIYQTPRYLVIGTGKKITLECSQTMGHDKMYWYQQDPGMELHLIHYSYGVNSTEKGDLSSESTVSRIRTEHFPLTLESARPSHTSQYLCASSDPRGYNEKLFFGSGTQLSVL.

This clonotype was found many times. CDR3 nucleotides: TGTGCCAGCAGCCCCGGGACAGCCGGACTCAATGAGCAGTTCTTC. Protein sequence: CASSPGTAGLNEQFF. The rearrangement uses TRBV9 and TRBJ2-1, with 7 bases that match TRBD1. CDR1 SGDLS and CDR2 YYNGEE come from the germline V gene. V shed 4 bases, J shed 6 bases, and the junction held 10 bases outside the gene matches. This CDR3 has 15 amino acids.

In regard to this clonotype: A much larger clone lies a single base off, so this may be a read error. The chain combines TRBV11-2 with TRBJ2-1, with D perhaps TRBD2 (5 bases). The CDR3 length is 13 residues. Germline-derived CDR1 and CDR2 are SGHAT and FQNNGV. The CDR3 reads CASSWFPGNVQFF. The CDR3 DNA reads TGTGCCAGCAGCTGGTTCCCGGGGAATGTGCAGTTCTTC.

This clonotype was counted at least ten times. The chain combines TRBV20-1 with TRBJ2-7; D unresolved. V was trimmed by 0 bases and J by 3 bases, leaving 15 bases between them. The germline gives CDR1 DFQATT, CDR2 SNEGSKA (reference sequence). The CDR3 sequence is 15 residues long. This CDR3 reads CSARDTIRHFYEQYF. CDR3 in DNA: TGCAGTGCTAGAGATACTATCCGACACTTCTACGAGCAGTACTTC.

The chain links TRBV29-1 to TRBJ2-7; D might be TRBD2 (5 bases). V was clipped by 5 bases and J by 3 bases, with 14 bases between them. Looked up from germline, CDR1 is SQVTM and CDR2 is ANQGSEA. This CDR3 comprises 13 residues. The CDR3 region is CSVRTGIRYEQYF. CDR3 nucleotide sequence: TGCAGCGTTAGGACTGGGATACGCTACGAGCAGTACTTC.

This clonotype was observed at least ten times. The gene calls are TRBV20-1 and TRBJ2-1; TRBD2 matches at 12 bases. There are 19 residues in the CDR3. Germline-derived CDR1 and CDR2 are DFQATT and SNEGSKA (reference sequence). Trimming took 6 bases from V and 2 from J; bases not matched to a gene: 17. CDR3 amino acids: CSASPGLAGVRYTYNEQFF. The CDR3 region has the DNA TGCAGTGCATCACCGGGACTAGCGGGCGTTAGGTATACCTACAATGAGCAGTTCTTC.

This chain uses TRBV29-1 with TRBJ2-5; the D is unclear. The CDR3 runs to 14 residues. Germline V CDR1 and CDR2: SQVTM, ANQGSEA. Trimming removed 3 bases from V and 1 base from J, with 12 bases in between. For the CDR3, the DNA is TGCAGCGTTGATATTACGCAAACCCAAGAGACCCAGTACTTC. Protein sequence: CSVDITQTQETQYF.